This paragraph covers one TCR beta chain sequence. This entry is derived from a study of blood T cell repertoires in COVID-19. The V gene end was trimmed by 0 bases and the J gene end by 0 bases; junction bases not matched to a gene: 6. The CDR3 sequence is 17 residues long. Per germline, CDR1 SGHRS and CDR2 YFSETQ. Assay used: immunoSEQ multiplex PCR; TCRdb lists only in-frame clones, some missing. The data contain about 160,000 clones, around 80% of them seen just once; the ten biggest clones take up around 7%. This sequence joins TRBV5-1 and TRBJ1-3, with TRBD1 matching over 7 bases. The sequenced material came from PBMCs or T cells enriched from blood (not recorded which). The receptor was derived from a man aged 50-60 years who had recovered from COVID-19. The CDR3 bases are TGCGCCAGCAGCTTGGGACAGGGCCTGAGCTCTGGAAACACCATATATTTT. Amino acids: CASSLGQGLSSGNTIYF.